The clone carrying this T cell receptor (beta chain) has at least ten counts. Its antigen remains unknown. The record originates from a study of Graves' ophthalmopathy and Graves' hyperthyroidism. The study, taken as a whole, reports: Stable hyperthyroidism and ophthalmopathy were told apart by a 13-signature model, which achieved almost 90% sensitivity and just over 80% specificity.

Aged 18 to 65, hyperthyroidism patients had new diagnoses of under 2 months' duration. PBMCs were isolated by Ficoll-Paque density gradient centrifugation, using about 9.5 ml of fresh peripheral blood as the starting material. For repertoire sequencing, the TCR beta CDR3 regions were amplified from RNA transcripts. Following a first-round RT-PCR that used HTBI primers, a second-round multiplex PCR was carried out. Via MiXCR, TCRdb re-called the multiplex PCR reads, giving one row per CDR3 protein. Seen here are about 620,000 distinct CDR3 sequences, 22% observed once, and the top ten hold 7.1%. In germline, CDR1 is DFQATT, CDR2 SNEGSKA (reference sequence). Trimming left V 1 base short and J 2 bases short, with 12 bases between. This CDR3 region has 14 residues.

Sample: peripheral blood. The TCR sequence derives from a woman aged 18-29 years with stable Graves' hyperthyroidism. Some clones in this sample may be carry-over from other donors' samples. The gene calls are TRBV20-1 and TRBJ2-7, with D tentatively TRBD1 (6 bases). The CDR3 reads CSARGWDTAYEQYF. The CDR3 coding sequence is TGCAGTGCTAGAGGATGGGACACTGCCTACGAGCAGTACTTC.